What follows are 32 T cell receptor beta chains derived from one specimen sequenced in a study of CD8 T cells in Susac syndrome. RNA in amounts of about 0.5 to 1 ug was reverse transcribed with random hexamers. TCRdb itself ran the immunoSEQ multiplex PCR reads through MiXCR, one entry per CDR3 protein. The repertoire consists of 150,000 to 200,000 distinct CDR3 sequences, with around 96% occurring once and the leading ten covering roughly 0.14%. The sample consisted of CD4+ T cells from PBMCs. The receptors derive from a human donor in good health.

The gene calls are TRBV28 and TRBJ2-6; D might be TRBD1 (5 bases). Trimming cost V 3 bases and J 3 bases, with 9 bases left between them. Germline values: CDR1 MDHEN, CDR2 SYDVKM. The CDR3 extends over 15 amino acids. The CDR3 DNA reads TGTGCCAGCAGTTTGTTGACAGATGGGGCCAACGTCCTGACTTTC. This translates into CASSLLTDGANVLTF.

The chain recombines TRBV3-1 with TRBJ2-1, with unresolved D. The V and J ends lost 3 bases and 6 bases respectively, with 3 bases between them. Germline V gives CDR1 LGHDT, CDR2 YNNKEL (reference sequence). The CDR3 spans 11 residues. CDR3 bases: TGTGCCAGCAGCCACGGCAATGAGCAGTTCTTC. It encodes CASSHGNEQFF.

The gene calls are TRBV6-2 or TRBV6-3 and TRBJ2-1; 9 nucleotides match TRBD1. Germline-derived CDR1 and CDR2 are MNHEY and SVGEGT. The CDR3 totals 14 residues. The ends lost 5 bases at V and 12 bases at J; junction bases unmatched: 11. The CDR3 is CASSPTGGRSVQFF. The CDR3 DNA reads TGTGCCAGCAGTCCGACAGGGGGGCGGAGCGTGCAGTTCTTC.

The chain couples TRBV29-1 to TRBJ2-3; D is undetermined. Trimming pared 1 base from V and 6 bases from J, leaving 8 bases between. From germline, CDR1 is SQVTM and CDR2 ANQGSEA. CDR3 size: 12 residues. The chain's CDR3 is CSVEVTRDTQYF. The CDR3 DNA follows: TGCAGCGTTGAAGTAACGAGGGATACGCAGTATTTT.

The V gene is TRBV7-2, the J gene TRBJ2-7; 8 bases fit TRBD1. This CDR3 spans 14 amino acids. With 5 bases clipped from V and 4 bases from J, the junction kept 7 bases outside the gene matches. Germline lookup yields CDR1 SGHTA and CDR2 FQGNSA. CDR3 sequence reads: CASSPGQGLYEQYF. DNA for the CDR3: TGTGCCAGCAGCCCCGGACAGGGATTATACGAGCAGTACTTC.

The DNA for the CDR3 is TGTGCCAGCAGCCAAGGACAGGGATTCACTGAAGCTTTCTTT. Amino acids: CASSQGQGFTEAFF. The chain links TRBV3-1 to TRBJ1-1, with TRBD1 matching 7 bases. The trim removed 1 base at V and 4 bases at J, leaving 3 bases unmatched. The CDR3 has 14 residues. Germline V gene sequence: CDR1 LGHDT, CDR2 YNNKEL (reference sequence).

The chain couples TRBV6-2 or TRBV6-3 to TRBJ1-1; the D gene is possibly TRBD1 (6 bases). The CDR3 covers 13 residues. Trimming removed 6 bases at V and 4 bases at J, with 12 bases between. Per the germline V gene, CDR1 is MNHEY and CDR2 is SVGEGT. The CDR3 DNA reads as TGTGCCAGCAGCTACAGGGTGGCCACTGAAGCTTTCTTT. Translation gives CASSYRVATEAFF.

The V and J genes are TRBV12-3 or TRBV12-4 and TRBJ1-1; 7 bases align to TRBD1. After removal of 3 bases from V and 3 bases from J, the junction contained 16 bases not matched to a gene. The length of the CDR3 is 18 residues. CDR3: CASSFRGQTSMKHTEAFF. Written as DNA, the CDR3 is TGTGCCAGCAGTTTTCGGGGACAGACTTCTATGAAGCACACTGAAGCTTTCTTT.

The rearrangement uses TRBV20-1 and TRBJ2-1; TRBD2 matches 7 bases. The germline V gene encodes CDR1 DFQATT and CDR2 SNEGSKA (reference sequence). Germline trimming cut 6 bases from V and 8 bases from J; bases unmatched to any gene: 10. The CDR3 consists of 13 residues. The CDR3 bases are TGCAGTGCCCGCGGTAAGCGGGGCTATGAGCAGTTCTTC. As protein: CSARGKRGYEQFF.

V gene TRBV2 combines with J gene TRBJ2-5; possible D gene TRBD1, 6 bases. Trimming cost V 2 bases and J 1 base, with 8 bases left between them. There are 14 residues in the CDR3. From germline, CDR1 is SNHLY and CDR2 FYNNEI. The CDR3 is CASSEWTAQETQYF. The CDR3 region has the DNA TGTGCCAGCAGTGAATGGACAGCCCAAGAGACCCAGTACTTC.

V and J are TRBV20-1 and TRBJ1-1, with D perhaps TRBD1 (6 bases). Per the germline V gene, CDR1 is DFQATT and CDR2 is SNEGSKA (reference sequence). This CDR3 spans 13 amino acids. Trimming removed 5 bases at V and 7 bases at J, with 17 bases between. The CDR3 is CSALQGGVSEAFF. The CDR3 DNA reads as TGCAGTGCTCTACAGGGCGGAGTAAGTGAAGCTTTCTTT.

The V gene is TRBV5-1, the J gene TRBJ2-1; 8 bases are shared with TRBD1. The germline V gene encodes CDR1 SGHRS and CDR2 YFSETQ. The length of the CDR3 is 14 residues. The J segment lost 10 bases and the V segment lost 4 bases, leaving 10 bases of the junction unmatched. The CDR3 sequence: CASSDHAGTGEQFF. The CDR3 bases are TGCGCCAGCAGCGACCATGCCGGGACAGGCGAGCAGTTCTTC.

This clonotype was seen more than once but under ten times. The chain employs TRBV20-1 and TRBJ2-5; D not certain. Per the germline V gene, CDR1 is DFQATT and CDR2 is SNEGSKA (reference sequence). The CDR3 is 12 amino acids. V lost 3 bases and J 2 bases, leaving 7 bases between the germline ends. CDR3 region: CSARVGQETQYF. The DNA of the CDR3 is TGCAGTGCTAGGGTGGGGCAAGAGACCCAGTACTTC.

The chain is built from TRBV7-9 and TRBJ2-3; 8 bases line up with TRBD2. Trimming took 2 bases from V and 1 from J; bases not matched to a gene: 5. This CDR3 comprises 16 residues. Germline V gene lookup returns CDR1 SEHNR and CDR2 FQNEAQ (reference sequence). As DNA, the CDR3 is TGTGCCAGCAGCTTAAGTCTAGCGGGCGGCACAGATACGCAGTATTTT. Its protein product is CASSLSLAGGTDTQYF.

This rearrangement joins TRBV20-1 to TRBJ2-5; D possibly corresponds to TRBD2 (6 bases). The CDR3 is 14 amino acids. Trimming took off 3 bases at V and 0 bases at J, with 11 bases between the two ends. Germline V gives CDR1 DFQATT, CDR2 SNEGSKA (reference sequence). As DNA, the CDR3 is TGCAGTGCTAGGGGCGGGGAAAACCAAGAGACCCAGTACTTC. As protein: CSARGGENQETQYF.

This chain connects TRBV7-2 to TRBJ1-2; 7 positions agree with TRBD1. CDR1 SGHTA and CDR2 FQGNSA come from the germline V gene. The CDR3 extends over 13 amino acids. V lost 5 bases, J lost 8 bases, and 8 bases stayed unmatched. The CDR3 bases are TGTGCCAGCAGCACCGACAGGGTAGGGGGCTACACCTTC. Amino acids: CASSTDRVGGYTF.

The chain joins TRBV20-1 to TRBJ2-3; 7 bases are shared with TRBD2. Germline V CDR1 and CDR2: DFQATT, SNEGSKA (reference sequence). The CDR3 sequence is 13 residues long. After removal of 6 bases from V and 5 bases from J, the junction contained 8 bases not matched to a gene. CDR3 protein: CSAGMGGGDTQYF. The CDR3 DNA reads as TGCAGTGCCGGAATGGGCGGGGGAGATACGCAGTATTTT.

The chain recombines TRBV20-1 with TRBJ1-5; D is unresolved. CDR3 length equals 13 residues. Germline V gene data show CDR1 as DFQATT and CDR2 as SNEGSKA (reference sequence). Trimming cost V 4 bases and J 3 bases, with 10 bases left between them. The CDR3: CSAIPAPNQPQHF. The CDR3 nucleotides read TGCAGTGCTATCCCGGCCCCCAATCAGCCCCAGCATTTT.

The CDR3 DNA reads TGCGCCAGCAGCTCGAGGACAGGGAACAATGAGCAGTTCTTC. This encodes CASSSRTGNNEQFF. The chain links TRBV5-1 to TRBJ2-1; 8 nucleotides line up with TRBD1. V was pared by 3 bases and J by 5 bases, with 4 bases of the junction left unmatched. Germline-derived CDR1 and CDR2 are SGHRS and YFSETQ. CDR3 length: 14 residues.

This chain joins TRBV6-1 and TRBJ2-1; D perhaps matches TRBD2 (6 bases). Trimming removed 4 bases at V and 7 bases at J, with 11 bases between. The CDR3 contains 13 residues. CDR1 is MNHNS, CDR2 SASEGT, per germline. The CDR3 spells CASSVQLANEQFF. The CDR3 DNA reads TGTGCCAGCAGTGTTCAACTAGCTAATGAGCAGTTCTTC.

The V and J genes are TRBV24-1 and TRBJ2-5; D gene ambiguous. CDR3 length equals 12 residues. Germline-derived CDR1 and CDR2 are KGHDR and SFDVKD. V was shortened by 8 bases and J by 1 base, with 7 bases between the two germline ends. This chain's CDR3 is CATKDAQETQYF. Here the CDR3 DNA reads TGTGCCACCAAGGACGCCCAAGAGACCCAGTACTTC.

This clonotype was counted once. J is TRBJ2-3 and V is TRBV7-3; 7 nucleotides match TRBD1. Germline trimming cut 5 bases from V and 4 bases from J; bases unmatched to any gene: 6. The CDR3 consists of 14 residues. Germline loops: CDR1 SGHTA, CDR2 FQGTGA. CDR3 amino acids: CASSLDTGADTQYF. Here the CDR3 DNA reads TGTGCCAGCAGCCTAGACACAGGGGCAGATACGCAGTATTTT.

The CDR3 region has the DNA TGCAGTGCTACGGGGCGGGAGGAGCAGTACTTC. The encoded protein is CSATGREEQYF. The chain uses TRBV20-1 and TRBJ2-7; 7 bases match TRBD2. The germline CDR1 and CDR2 sequences are DFQATT and SNEGSKA (reference sequence). With V trimmed by 4 bases and J by 7 bases, 4 bases remained unmatched. This CDR3 is built from 11 residues.

The rearrangement joins TRBV5-4 to TRBJ2-7, with D perhaps being TRBD1 or TRBD2 (6 bases each). V was cut by 4 bases and J by 7 bases, with 15 bases left in between. In germline, CDR1 is SGHNT, CDR2 YYREEE (reference sequence). The CDR3 loop spans 13 amino acids. CDR3 nucleotide sequence: TGTGCCAGCAGCCCTCGGGGGCCAGGAGAGCAGTACTTC. Translation gives CASSPRGPGEQYF.

The rearrangement uses TRBV20-1 and TRBJ2-5; TRBD2 agrees at 8 bases. The CDR3 loop spans 15 amino acids. The trim removed 6 bases at V and 5 bases at J, leaving 14 bases unmatched. Germline V gene data show CDR1 as DFQATT and CDR2 as SNEGSKA (reference sequence). The CDR3 spells CSAPGGLAGLETQYF. Here the CDR3 DNA reads TGCAGTGCACCCGGCGGGCTAGCGGGCTTGGAGACCCAGTACTTC.

This rearrangement joins TRBV15 to TRBJ2-2; D not resolved. The CDR3 runs to 13 residues. CDR1 is LNHNV and CDR2 is YYDKDF in the germline V gene (reference sequence). Deletions cut 4 bases from V and 6 bases from J, with 9 bases between. The CDR3 loop is CATSTPTPGELFF. The CDR3 nucleotides read TGTGCCACCAGCACCCCCACACCCGGGGAGCTGTTTTTT.

The chain combines TRBV20-1 with TRBJ1-1; tentative D call: TRBD1 (5 bases). CDR1 is DFQATT, CDR2 SNEGSKA, per germline (reference sequence). The CDR3 spans 13 residues. V was shortened by 6 bases and J by 5 bases, with 16 bases between the two germline ends. The CDR3 nucleotides are TGCAGTGCAATAGGACAACGACGGACTGAAGCTTTCTTT. Its translation is CSAIGQRRTEAFF.

The chain uses TRBV6-2 or TRBV6-3 and TRBJ1-4; TRBD1 matches 7 bases. Germline values: CDR1 MNHEY, CDR2 SVGEGT. The CDR3 consists of 15 residues. With 4 bases clipped from V and 10 bases from J, the junction kept 12 bases outside the gene matches. CDR3 DNA sequence: TGTGCCAGCAGTTCAGGAGGACAGGAGGGAAGAAAACTGTTTTTT. Translation gives CASSSGGQEGRKLFF.

This clonotype appeared a few times. The chain combines TRBV20-1 with TRBJ2-7; 11 nucleotides align to TRBD2. Germline assignment: CDR1 DFQATT and CDR2 SNEGSKA (reference sequence). Germline trimming cut 1 base from V and 3 bases from J; bases unmatched to any gene: 2. This CDR3 is built from 14 residues. CDR3 in DNA: TGCAGTGCTAGAGGACTAGCGGGGAGCTACGAGCAGTACTTC. Translated: CSARGLAGSYEQYF.

The chain employs TRBV20-1 and TRBJ1-4; TRBD1 matches at 7 bases. The CDR3 is 15 residues long. After removal of 2 bases from V and 4 bases from J, the junction contained 7 bases not matched to a gene. The germline gives CDR1 DFQATT, CDR2 SNEGSKA (reference sequence). This CDR3 reads CSARSPTGLNEKLFF. The CDR3 DNA sequence: TGCAGTGCTAGATCTCCGACAGGGCTTAATGAAAAACTGTTTTTT.

CDR3 sequence reads: CSARATMRERRMGEQFF. CDR3 bases: TGCAGTGCTAGAGCTACCATGCGGGAGCGGCGGATGGGTGAGCAGTTCTTC. The V and J genes are TRBV20-1 and TRBJ2-1; 7 nucleotides match TRBD2. Germline V CDR1 and CDR2: DFQATT, SNEGSKA (reference sequence). Germline trimming cut 1 base from V and 9 bases from J; bases unmatched to any gene: 18. This CDR3 has 17 amino acids.

The rearrangement links TRBV20-1 to TRBJ1-1, with D unresolved. The CDR3 length is 13 residues. V lost 6 bases to trimming and J lost 1 base, with 12 bases between them. Germline CDR1 reads DFQATT; CDR2 reads SNEGSKA (reference sequence). The CDR3 region is CSARHRRNTEAFF. CDR3 nucleotide sequence: TGCAGTGCCAGACACAGAAGGAACACTGAAGCTTTCTTT.